This TCR beta chain is drawn from a study of cytomegalovirus exposure and HLA in healthy donors. Primers included in the PCR were 60 Vbeta and 13 Jbeta primers. Some clones are missing from TCRdb's copy, which holds only in-frame ones; the method was immunoSEQ multiplex PCR. The sample consists of around 190,000 clones, around 78% of them appearing once. Study observations and caveats: Sequencing had likely introduced a cluster of highly shared sequence variants as an artifact. Later on, an analysis found that several of the most significant clusters appeared to be linked to common viral pathogens, which included parvovirus B19.

The CDR3 consists of 15 residues. Trimming removed 1 base from V and 1 base from J, with 8 bases in between. Germline V lookup: CDR1 MDHEN, CDR2 SYDVKM. Participants comprised healthy donors of bone marrow. Note on this clone: Its antigen is unidentified.

The specimen was PBMCs. The TCR originated in a man aged 25-45 years in good health and CMV-seronegative. This chain joins TRBV28 and TRBJ2-1, with D tentatively TRBD1 (6 bases). The CDR3 spells CASSLLRGSYNEQFF. The CDR3 nucleotides are TGTGCCAGCAGTTTATTGAGGGGGTCCTACAATGAGCAGTTCTTC.